The 20 T cell receptor beta chains presented below share a single source sample, sequenced in a study of a mutant IDH1 vaccine in newly diagnosed glioma. As for time point: baseline, week 1 (first vaccination visit). Treatment meaning: pre-vaccination baseline after standard-of-care therapy. Sequenced by immunoSEQ multiplex PCR; TCRdb stores in-frame clones only, minus some. The sample contains some 70,000 clones, about four fifths of which appear only once. Sequences were derived from PBMCs, sampled from a glioma patient treated with radiotherapy, temozolomide or both. Receptor source: a middle-aged man with glioma.

This clone came up a few times. This chain joins TRBV4-1 and TRBJ1-1, with D possibly being TRBD1 (5 bases). The CDR3 runs 16 residues. Germline V gene lookup returns CDR1 MGHRA and CDR2 YSYEKL. Trimming left V 4 bases short and J 3 bases short, with 18 bases between. CDR3 in DNA: TGCGCCAGCAGCCGGTCTGGGACTTCCTCTGACACTGAAGCTTTCTTT. Translation gives CASSRSGTSSDTEAFF.

A word on this clone: The junction and the germline gene differ at one end; a read error may be behind it. The chain joins TRBV2 to TRBJ2-7, with D possibly TRBD2 on 5 matching bases. CDR3 length equals 10 residues. The germline CDR1 and CDR2 sequences are SNHLY and FYNNEI. This chain's CDR3 is CASSRRQSLF. As DNA, the CDR3 is TGTGCCAGCAGTAGGAGGCAGTCACTCTTC.

The rearrangement joins TRBV7-2 to TRBJ2-2; D possibly corresponds to TRBD1 (5 bases). Germline values: CDR1 SGHTA, CDR2 FQGNSA. V lost 5 bases to trimming and J lost 7 bases, with 11 bases between them. CDR3 length equals 13 residues. CDR3 sequence reads: CASSHDRGGELFF. The CDR3 DNA reads TGTGCCAGCAGCCACGATAGGGGCGGGGAGCTGTTTTTT.

The V call is TRBV7-2, the J call TRBJ2-1; 7 bases are shared with TRBD2. V was pared by 5 bases and J by 2 bases, with 3 bases of the junction left unmatched. CDR3 length: 14 residues. Per the germline V gene, CDR1 is SGHTA and CDR2 is FQGNSA. The CDR3 DNA reads TGTGCCAGCAGCCCGAGCGGGGCCTACAATGAGCAGTTCTTC. This codes for CASSPSGAYNEQFF.

The chain joins TRBV5-6 to TRBJ1-4; 8 nucleotides agree with TRBD1. Trimming cost V 4 bases and J 5 bases; bases outside gene matches: 7. Per the germline V gene, CDR1 is SGHDT and CDR2 is YYEEEE. The CDR3 sequence is 15 residues long. The DNA for the CDR3 is TGTGCCAGCAGCGGGGTGGACAGGGAGAATGAAAAACTGTTTTTT. It is translated as CASSGVDRENEKLFF.

The chain links TRBV10-3 to TRBJ2-7; 9 nucleotides agree with TRBD1. The germline gives CDR1 ENHRY, CDR2 SYGVKD. With 10 bases clipped from V and 2 bases from J, the junction kept 9 bases outside the gene matches. There are 14 residues in the CDR3. CDR3 region: CANAPGQGPYEQYF. In DNA, the CDR3 is TGTGCCAACGCTCCGGGACAGGGCCCCTACGAGCAGTACTTC.

As for this clone: The junction does not match germline at one end; this may be a read error. The rearrangement joins TRBV10-3 to TRBJ2-7, with D possibly being TRBD1 (5 bases). The CDR3 runs 14 residues. Germline V lookup: CDR1 ENHRY, CDR2 SYGVKD. This chain's CDR3 is CAISPFPAGPEHLF. In DNA form, the CDR3 reads TGTGCCATCAGTCCCTTCCCGGCAGGGCCTGAACACCTTTTC.

At least ten counts were recorded for this clone. V and J are TRBV29-1 and TRBJ1-4, with D uncertain. CDR3 length equals 14 residues. V lost 4 bases, J lost 0 bases, and 9 bases lay in between. Germline assignment: CDR1 SQVTM and CDR2 ANQGSEA. DNA of the CDR3: TGCAGCGTTGCATGGACCGCAACTAATGAAAAACTGTTTTTT. It encodes CSVAWTATNEKLFF.

J is TRBJ2-1 and V is TRBV10-3; 10 nucleotides agree with TRBD2. Germline V lookup: CDR1 ENHRY, CDR2 SYGVKD. The V and J ends lost 6 bases and 7 bases, in that order; junction bases with no gene match: 15. The CDR3 contains 17 residues. CDR3 region: CAIRILTAGGPGNEQFF. As DNA, the CDR3 is TGTGCCATCAGAATCCTTACAGCGGGGGGGCCGGGTAATGAGCAGTTCTTC.

The table lists this clone with a count of one. The CDR3 spells CASSASSVTPPHGYTF. CDR3 DNA sequence: TGTGCCAGCAGCGCTTCCTCAGTGACCCCGCCACATGGCTACACCTTC. This chain links TRBV9 with TRBJ1-2; D unclear. The V gene lost 3 bases and the J gene lost 6 bases, with 21 bases spanning the gap. CDR3 size: 16 residues. Germline loops: CDR1 SGDLS, CDR2 YYNGEE.

There are a few counts of this clone. V is TRBV12-5 and J is TRBJ1-1; possible D gene TRBD1, 6 bases. The CDR3 loop spans 15 amino acids. Per the germline V gene, CDR1 is LGHNT and CDR2 is FRNRAP. Trimming took off 5 bases at V and 4 bases at J, with 17 bases between the two ends. CDR3 sequence (DNA): TGTGCTAGTGGTCCATCGGGGGGGCAAAGCACTGAAGCTTTCTTT. It specifies CASGPSGGQSTEAFF.

This clone was recorded a few times. V gene TRBV9 combines with J gene TRBJ1-1; possible D gene TRBD1, 5 bases. Germline V lookup: CDR1 SGDLS, CDR2 YYNGEE. The V and J ends lost 4 bases and 3 bases respectively, with 13 bases between them. The CDR3 contains 14 residues. In DNA, the CDR3 is TGTGCCAGCAGCCCCGTCATGGGGGACACTGAAGCTTTCTTT. This codes for CASSPVMGDTEAFF.

This sequence joins TRBV5-6 and TRBJ1-6, with 10 bases fitting TRBD1. The CDR3 is 15 residues long. Germline values: CDR1 SGHDT, CDR2 YYEEEE. The V and J ends lost 3 bases and 8 bases, in that order; junction bases with no gene match: 5. The CDR3 protein is CASSSGQGHYSPLHF. In nucleotides, the CDR3 is TGTGCCAGCAGCTCGGGACAGGGGCATTATTCACCCCTCCACTTT. Based on the CDR3 plus reference TRBV5-6 and TRBJ1-6, the full variable domain is DAGVTQSPTHLIKTRGQQVTLRCSPKSGHDTVSWYQQALGQGPQFIFQYYEEEERQRGNFPDRFSGHQFPNYSSELNVNALLLGDSALYLCASSSGQGHYSPLHFGNGTRLTVT.

CDR3: CASSSDAPYEQYF. The CDR3, as DNA: TGTGCCAGCTCGTCGGATGCCCCTTACGAGCAGTACTTC. The rearrangement joins TRBV18 to TRBJ2-7; D is unclear. The V and J ends lost 6 bases and 4 bases respectively, with 13 bases between them. This CDR3 comprises 13 residues. CDR1 KGHSH and CDR2 LQKENI come from the germline V gene.

This chain connects TRBV30 to TRBJ1-5; D perhaps matches TRBD1 (5 bases). Germline assignment: CDR1 GTSNPN and CDR2 SVGIG (reference sequence). V lost 2 bases and J lost 3, with 11 bases in between. CDR3 length: 14 amino acids. CDR3 region: CAWSLTTVNQPQHF. CDR3 coding DNA: TGTGCCTGGAGTCTGACGACAGTCAATCAGCCCCAGCATTTT.

The J gene is TRBJ2-1, the V gene TRBV6-5, with 12 positions matching TRBD2. CDR3 length: 14 residues. Germline-derived CDR1 and CDR2 are MNHEY and SVGAGI. The junction had 4 bases not matched to a gene; V was cut back by 8 bases and J by 5 bases. DNA for the CDR3: TGTGCCAGCTTTGGACTAGCGGGGAACAATGAGCAGTTCTTC. Translation gives CASFGLAGNNEQFF.

The chain is built from TRBV9 and TRBJ1-2; TRBD1 agrees at 7 bases. The CDR3 consists of 15 residues. The V gene's germline CDR1 is SGDLS and CDR2 YYNGEE. The V segment lost 2 bases and the J segment 0 bases; nucleotides outside the gene matches: 4. The CDR3 DNA sequence: TGTGCCAGCAGCGTGTCCACAGGGGCTAACTATGGCTACACCTTC. Translation: CASSVSTGANYGYTF.

The chain is built from TRBV5-1 and TRBJ2-1; D is unresolved. Germline CDR1 reads SGHRS; CDR2 reads YFSETQ. V was clipped by 4 bases and J by 8 bases, with 13 bases between them. The CDR3 has 13 amino acids. CDR3 loop: CASSTGVSDEQFF. CDR3 DNA: TGCGCCAGCAGCACCGGAGTCAGCGATGAGCAGTTCTTC.

J is TRBJ1-5 and V is TRBV27; TRBD1 is a possible D gene (5 bases). Trimming took 6 bases from V and 2 from J, leaving 20 bases between them. Germline V gives CDR1 MNHEY, CDR2 SMNVEV (reference sequence). There are 17 residues in the CDR3. The CDR3: CASSPYGTQTGNQPQHF. The CDR3 nucleotides read TGTGCCAGCAGCCCGTATGGGACTCAAACGGGCAATCAGCCCCAGCATTTT.

The chain couples TRBV21-1 to TRBJ2-1; TRBD2, as called in the table, went unchecked against the DNA. TRBV21-1 is termed a pseudogene. The CDR3 runs 12 residues. For the CDR3, the DNA is TGTGCCAGCAGCAAAATCTACGGTGAGCAGTTCTTC. This gives the protein CASSKIYGEQFF.